These 16 T cell receptor beta chains were all obtained from the same sample, sequenced in a study of cytomegalovirus exposure and HLA in healthy donors. Amplification used 60 Vbeta primers and 13 Jbeta primers. The protocol was immunoSEQ multiplex PCR, while the TCRdb copy is restricted to in-frame clones and leaves out a portion. The sample records around 180,000 clones, roughly 78% being singletons. Sequenced input: PBMCs. The receptors shown here come from a woman between 50 and 59 years old in good health and CMV-seropositive.

The chain is built from TRBV11-1 and TRBJ2-5, with TRBD1 matching 7 bases. Unmatched junction bases numbered 6, after V lost 5 bases and J lost 3 bases. The CDR3 has 14 amino acids. Germline CDR1 SGHAT, CDR2 FQDESV (reference sequence). CDR3 bases: TGTGCCAGCAGCCCGGGACAGTTAAAAGAGACCCAGTACTTC. It yields the protein CASSPGQLKETQYF.

The rearrangement uses TRBV9 and TRBJ2-5, with TRBD1 matching 7 bases. V trimming: 5 bases; J trimming: 6 bases; junction bases outside the gene matches: 13. The CDR3 loop spans 15 amino acids. Germline V gene data show CDR1 as SGDLS and CDR2 as YYNGEE. The CDR3 reads CASSQQGNKYQTQYF. CDR3 nucleotide sequence: TGTGCCAGCAGTCAACAGGGGAATAAATACCAGACCCAGTACTTC.

This rearrangement joins TRBV4-1 to TRBJ2-2, with 10 positions matching TRBD1. With V trimmed by 2 bases and J by 3 bases, 12 bases remained unmatched. The CDR3 is 19 residues long. CDR1 MGHRA and CDR2 YSYEKL come from the germline V gene. As DNA, the CDR3 is TGCGCCAGCAGCCAATTTCGCGGGACAGGGGATAAGGACACCGGGGAGCTGTTTTTT. Translation: CASSQFRGTGDKDTGELFF.

The chain couples TRBV18 to TRBJ1-1, with D tentatively TRBD1 (5 bases). The CDR3 runs 14 residues. V lost 5 bases and J lost 0, with 10 bases in between. Germline V gives CDR1 KGHSH, CDR2 LQKENI. The CDR3 nucleotides read TGTGCCAGCTCAGGGGCAGTCATGAACACTGAAGCTTTCTTT. Encoded protein: CASSGAVMNTEAFF.

The chain has TRBV11-2 and TRBJ2-2; 9 bases match TRBD1. This CDR3 spans 16 amino acids. The V gene end was trimmed by 2 bases and the J gene end by 4 bases; junction bases not matched to a gene: 5. Germline V gives CDR1 SGHAT, CDR2 FQNNGV. In DNA form, the CDR3 reads TGTGCCAGCAGCTTACTGGAGACAGGGGGCACCGGGGAGCTGTTTTTT. Translated: CASSLLETGGTGELFF.

Only a few counts were recorded for this clone. It may be a read error: a sequence one base away is much more abundant. The V gene is TRBV5-6, the J gene TRBJ1-1; D remains unclear. V was trimmed by 3 bases and J by 2 bases, leaving 5 bases between them. Germline-derived CDR1 and CDR2 are SGHDT and YYEEEE. This CDR3 is 12 amino acids long. The CDR3 nucleotides are TGTGCCAGCAGCTCTTTCAACACTGAAGCTTTCTTT. This codes for CASSSFNTEAFF.

The DNA of the CDR3 is TGTGCCAGCAGCCCCCGCAGTCAACCGCTGAACACTGAAGCTTTCTTT. Its translation is CASSPRSQPLNTEAFF. V is TRBV9 and J is TRBJ1-1; no definite D call. The V gene lost 4 bases and the J gene lost 0 bases, with 16 bases spanning the gap. Germline CDR1 is SGDLS and CDR2 is YYNGEE. This CDR3 is 16 amino acids long.

The chain carries TRBV5-4 and TRBJ1-2, with a possible D match to TRBD1 (5 bases). Germline V CDR1 and CDR2: SGHNT, YYREEE (reference sequence). The CDR3 is 14 amino acids. Between the trimmed V and J ends, which lost 5 bases and 6 bases, there was a span of 17 bases. Written as DNA, the CDR3 is TGTGCCAGCAGGCATGGGGGGGAGGGGCATGGCTACACCTTC. Translated, it gives CASRHGGEGHGYTF. The full variable domain, rest sourced from reference TRBV5-4 and TRBJ1-2, is ETGVTQSPTHLIKTRGQQVTLRCSSQSGHNTVSWYQQALGQGPQFIFQYYREEENGRGNFPPRFSGLQFPNYSSELNVNALELDDSALYLCASRHGGEGHGYTFGSGTRLTVV.

This rearrangement joins TRBV4-2 to TRBJ2-7; perhaps TRBD1 as D (5 bases). Germline CDR1 reads LGHNA; CDR2 reads YNFKEQ. Trimming shortened V by 3 bases and J by 0 bases, and 15 bases separated the two germline ends. There are 16 residues in the CDR3. The CDR3 spells CASSHPQALGSYEQYF. CDR3 nucleotides: TGTGCCAGCAGCCACCCACAGGCCCTGGGCTCCTACGAGCAGTACTTC.

The chain has TRBV19 and TRBJ1-5, with 11 bases that match TRBD1. The CDR3 is 15 amino acids. Trimming cost V 5 bases and J 4 bases; bases outside gene matches: 4. Germline CDR1 reads LNHDA; CDR2 reads SQIVND (reference sequence). The CDR3 DNA reads TGTGCCAGTAGTTTGGACAGGGGGCTGAATCAGCCCCAGCATTTT. Encoded protein: CASSLDRGLNQPQHF.

V gene TRBV6-4 combines with J gene TRBJ2-1, with 11 bases identical to TRBD2. After removal of 4 bases from V and 8 bases from J, the junction contained 7 bases not matched to a gene. CDR3 size: 15 residues. Germline-derived CDR1 and CDR2 are MRHNA and SNTAGT. CDR3 coding DNA: TGTGCCAGCAGTGGCGAGACTAGCGGGGTGTATGAGCAGTTCTTC. This gives the protein CASSGETSGVYEQFF.

The chain has TRBV13 and TRBJ2-7; no definite D call. The CDR3 extends over 13 amino acids. V lost 5 bases and J 4 bases, leaving 12 bases between the germline ends. CDR1 is PRHDT, CDR2 FYEKMQ, per germline (reference sequence). The CDR3 bases are TGTGCCAGCAGCGTAAACCGAGCTTACGAGCAGTACTTC. Its translation: CASSVNRAYEQYF.

V gene TRBV2 combines with J gene TRBJ1-2; D may be TRBD1 (5 bases). The CDR3 length is 14 residues. The V gene lost 3 bases and the J gene lost 4 bases, with 12 bases spanning the gap. Germline values: CDR1 SNHLY, CDR2 FYNNEI. CDR3 sequence: CASSEVGTLYGYTF. Here the CDR3 DNA reads TGTGCCAGCAGTGAGGTGGGGACTCTCTATGGCTACACCTTC.

The rearrangement links TRBV10-3 to TRBJ2-7, with 14 bases identical to TRBD2. There are 17 residues in the CDR3. V was pared by 2 bases and J by 5 bases, with 8 bases of the junction left unmatched. Germline V gene data show CDR1 as ENHRY and CDR2 as SYGVKD. CDR3 nucleotide sequence: TGTGCCATCAGTGAGCCAAGACTAGCGGGGGGGCGTGACGAGCAGTACTTC. Amino acids: CAISEPRLAGGRDEQYF.

The V and J genes are TRBV2 and TRBJ1-5; D is undetermined. Germline V gene sequence: CDR1 SNHLY, CDR2 FYNNEI. The CDR3 length is 14 residues. V was trimmed by 4 bases and J by 0 bases, leaving 7 bases between them. The CDR3 nucleotides read TGTGCCAGCAGTGGAACATATAGCAATCAGCCCCAGCATTTT. Amino acid sequence: CASSGTYSNQPQHF.

In its sample, this clone was seen once. The chain combines TRBV19 with TRBJ2-3; 11 nucleotides match TRBD2. The V and J ends lost 3 bases and 6 bases, in that order; junction bases with no gene match: 8. This CDR3 has 16 amino acids. CDR1 LNHDA and CDR2 SQIVND come from the germline V gene (reference sequence). Written as DNA, the CDR3 is TGTGCCAGTAGTATCCAGACTAGCGGGGTGGGGGATACGCAGTATTTT. Its translation: CASSIQTSGVGDTQYF. Full variable domain (outside the CDR3, taken from reference TRBV19 and TRBJ2-3): DGGITQSPKYLFRKEGQNVTLSCEQNLNHDAMYWYRQDPGQGLRLIYYSQIVNDFQKGDIAEGYSVSREKKESFPLTVTSAQKNPTAFYLCASSIQTSGVGDTQYFGPGTRLTVL.